This TCR beta chain comes out of a study of T-cell memory formation after mild COVID-19. J was trimmed by 3 bases and V by 6 bases; bases with no gene match: 5. Germline V gene data show CDR1 as DFQATT and CDR2 as SNEGSKA (reference sequence). The CDR3 runs to 15 residues. This clonotype was observed a few times. TCRdb re-analysed the 5' RACE reads in MiXCR, keeping a single row per CDR3 protein. The table includes hundreds of thousands of distinct CDR3 sequences, about 20% detected once. The sequence derives from an adult woman who had mild COVID-19 (a few samples of this study predate the infection). Cell type and time point are not known. The chain recombines TRBV20-1 with TRBJ2-3, with 14 bases fitting TRBD2. The sequenced material came from PBMCs or a T cell subset sorted from them (not recorded which). The CDR3, as DNA: TGCAGTGCCGATGGACTAGCGGGGGGAACAGATACGCAGTATTTT. Translation gives CSADGLAGGTDTQYF.